The next 30 T cell receptor beta chains were all read from a single sample in a study of shared clonotypes between healthy human individuals. Generated by immunoSEQ multiplex PCR, the TCRdb table keeps only in-frame clones and is missing some. The repertoire consists of about 660,000 clones, with approximately 79% occurring once and the leading ten covering 1.7%. Sequenced input: memory CD4+ T cells sorted from blood. Stated subset: CD45RA-negative fraction. These receptor sequences come from a woman aged 25-40 years in good health.

The chain uses TRBV19 and TRBJ2-1; D possibly matches TRBD1 or TRBD2 (5 bases each). The CDR3 extends over 13 amino acids. V was trimmed by 10 bases and J by 11 bases, leaving 21 bases between them. In germline, CDR1 is LNHDA, CDR2 SQIVND (reference sequence). The CDR3 here is CATYSGTAFKQFF. For the CDR3, the DNA is TGTGCCACGTACTCCGGGACGGCTTTTAAGCAGTTCTTC.

This rearrangement joins TRBV18 to TRBJ2-2; 7 bases are a match to TRBD1. The CDR3 is 15 amino acids. V lost 4 bases, J lost 1 base, and 3 bases stayed unmatched. Per the germline V gene, CDR1 is KGHSH and CDR2 is LQKENI. The DNA for the CDR3 is TGTGCCAGCTCACGAACAGGGGAGAACACCGGGGAGCTGTTTTTT. It specifies CASSRTGENTGELFF.

V gene TRBV4-1 combines with J gene TRBJ2-7; D tentatively fits TRBD1 or TRBD2 (5 bases each). This CDR3 is built from 15 residues. The V gene's germline CDR1 is MGHRA and CDR2 YSYEKL. V was shortened by 0 bases and J by 3 bases, with 12 bases between the two germline ends. The CDR3: CASSQDGTPFYEQYF. The DNA of the CDR3 is TGCGCCAGCAGCCAAGACGGGACCCCTTTCTACGAGCAGTACTTC.

The genes are TRBV14 and TRBJ2-2, with D possibly being TRBD1 (5 bases). CDR1 SGHDN and CDR2 FVKESK come from the germline V gene. Trimming cost V 0 bases and J 2 bases, with 13 bases left between them. This CDR3 spans 17 amino acids. In DNA form, the CDR3 reads TGTGCCAGCAGCCAAGATCAAGGGGCCCTAAACACCGGGGAGCTGTTTTTT. This codes for CASSQDQGALNTGELFF.

The CDR3 sequence is CASSNRDRVDTGELFF. The CDR3 bases are TGTGCCAGCAGCAACCGGGACAGGGTAGACACCGGGGAGCTGTTTTTT. This chain uses TRBV28 with TRBJ2-2; 9 bases match TRBD1. With V trimmed by 6 bases and J by 3 bases, 8 bases remained unmatched. Germline lookup yields CDR1 MDHEN and CDR2 SYDVKM. The CDR3 has 16 residues.

The chain combines TRBV14 with TRBJ2-7, with D maybe TRBD1 (6 bases). The CDR3 runs to 16 residues. V was trimmed by 3 bases and J by 0 bases, leaving 15 bases between them. From germline, CDR1 is SGHDN and CDR2 FVKESK. CDR3 DNA sequence: TGTGCCAGCAGCCAGCAAGGGGGTACTAGCTCCTACGAGCAGTACTTC. This codes for CASSQQGGTSSYEQYF. Looking up the rest from reference TRBV14 and TRBJ2-7 gives the full variable domain: EAGVTQFPSHSVIEKGQTVTLRCDPISGHDNLYWYRRVMGKEIKFLLHFVKESKQDESGMPNNRFLAERTGGTYSTLKVQPAELEDSGVYFCASSQQGGTSSYEQYFGPGTRLTVT.

The chain joins TRBV7-9 to TRBJ2-5; D gene unclear. CDR3 size: 12 residues. Germline CDR1 SEHNR, CDR2 FQNEAQ (reference sequence). Trimming removed 2 bases from V and 4 bases from J, with 5 bases in between. As DNA, the CDR3 is TGTGCCAGCAGCTTATCTGGAGAGACCCAGTACTTC. Encoded protein: CASSLSGETQYF.

This sequence joins TRBV7-7 and TRBJ2-5; 7 bases map to TRBD1. This CDR3 spans 15 amino acids. The V gene's germline CDR1 is SSHAT and CDR2 FNYEAQ (reference sequence). Trimming at V came to 2 bases and at J to 1 base, leaving 4 bases not matched to a gene. The CDR3 sequence: CASSLLPGGQETQYF. The CDR3 DNA is TGTGCCAGCAGCTTACTGCCAGGGGGCCAAGAGACCCAGTACTTC.

This clone was counted only a few times. Other DNA sequences from this sample encode an identical CDR3 as well. The V gene is TRBV28, the J gene TRBJ1-3; D uncertain. CDR3 length equals 14 residues. The germline V gene encodes CDR1 MDHEN and CDR2 SYDVKM. V lost 2 bases to trimming and J lost 0 bases, with 5 bases between them. CDR3 region: CASSLESSGNTIYF. For the CDR3, the DNA is TGTGCCAGCAGTTTAGAGAGCTCTGGAAACACCATATATTTT.

V gene TRBV4-1 combines with J gene TRBJ2-1; 10 nucleotides align to TRBD2. The CDR3 is 15 amino acids. The germline CDR1 and CDR2 sequences are MGHRA and YSYEKL. The junction had 5 bases not matched to a gene; V was cut back by 4 bases and J by 5 bases. CDR3 protein: CASSLGLAKNNEQFF. For the CDR3, the DNA is TGCGCCAGCAGCCTGGGACTAGCGAAAAACAATGAGCAGTTCTTC.

This clone appeared once. The J gene is TRBJ2-2, the V gene TRBV10-2; 7 nucleotides match TRBD1. Germline CDR1 is WSHSY and CDR2 is SAAADI. CDR3 length: 15 residues. After removal of 5 bases from V and 1 base from J, the junction contained 4 bases not matched to a gene. DNA for the CDR3: TGCGCCAGCAGTCCGGGACAGAAGAACACCGGGGAGCTGTTTTTT. Translation: CASSPGQKNTGELFF.

The chain combines TRBV6-6 with TRBJ1-1; possibly TRBD1 for D (6 bases). The length of the CDR3 is 15 residues. CDR1 and CDR2 (germline): MNHNY, SVGAGI (reference sequence). Between the trimmed V and J ends, which lost 5 bases and 0 bases, there was a span of 13 bases. CDR3 amino acids: CASSPGTSLNTEAFF. Here the CDR3 DNA reads TGTGCCAGCAGTCCCGGGACATCTTTGAACACTGAAGCTTTCTTT.

The chain carries TRBV6-1 and TRBJ2-7, with D maybe TRBD2 (5 bases). Per the germline V gene, CDR1 is MNHNS and CDR2 is SASEGT. V was trimmed by 4 bases and J by 4 bases, leaving 17 bases between them. This CDR3 region has 15 residues. For the CDR3, the DNA is TGTGCCAGCAGTGGGCTGGGTAGCGCGAATTACGAGCAGTACTTC. Translating it yields CASSGLGSANYEQYF.

This clone appeared a few times. This chain connects TRBV11-2 to TRBJ2-5; D is perhaps TRBD1 (6 bases). Germline assignment: CDR1 SGHAT and CDR2 FQNNGV. This CDR3 region has 16 residues. V was trimmed by 4 bases and J by 2 bases, leaving 17 bases between them. The CDR3 DNA follows: TGTGCCAGCAGCTCGCGGATACAGGGAATTCAAGAGACCCAGTACTTC. Residues: CASSSRIQGIQETQYF.

This sequence joins TRBV14 and TRBJ2-7, with TRBD2 as a possible D gene (5 bases). The CDR3 runs to 15 residues. The germline V and J ends were trimmed by 4 bases and 3 bases, with 16 bases remaining between them. Germline V gene lookup returns CDR1 SGHDN and CDR2 FVKESK. In DNA, the CDR3 is TGTGCCAGCAGCCCCGGGGTGTTGGGGAACTACGAGCAGTACTTC. This gives the protein CASSPGVLGNYEQYF.

In its sample, this clone was seen a few times. The sample contains more than one DNA sequence encoding this CDR3. The chain combines TRBV27 with TRBJ2-1, with 7 bases lining up with TRBD1. Trimming took 7 bases from V and 7 from J; bases not matched to a gene: 1. The CDR3 contains 11 residues. Germline V gene data show CDR1 as MNHEY and CDR2 as SMNVEV (reference sequence). Here the CDR3 reads CASNRGNEQFF. CDR3 nucleotide sequence: TGTGCCAGCAACAGGGGAAATGAGCAGTTCTTC.

Concerning this clone itself: Other DNA sequences in the sample encode the same CDR3. V and J are TRBV5-4 and TRBJ2-1; TRBD2 is a possible D gene (6 bases). V lost 1 base, J lost 4 bases, and 12 bases lay in between. The length of the CDR3 is 15 residues. Germline-derived CDR1 and CDR2 are SGHNT and YYREEE (reference sequence). Written as DNA, the CDR3 is TGTGCCAGCAGCTTGAGATTAGCGGAGTACAATGAGCAGTTCTTC. The encoded protein is CASSLRLAEYNEQFF.

This clone has only one observation. The J gene is TRBJ2-2, the V gene TRBV11-2; 9 bases match TRBD1. Germline CDR1 is SGHAT and CDR2 is FQNNGV. The CDR3 has 16 residues. The junction had 7 bases not matched to a gene; V was cut back by 3 bases and J by 5 bases. CDR3 loop: CASSLETGGRTGELFF. The CDR3 DNA is TGTGCCAGCAGCTTGGAGACAGGGGGGAGAACCGGGGAGCTGTTTTTT.

This clone was counted a few times. This specimen includes other DNA sequences encoding the same CDR3. This chain connects TRBV5-1 to TRBJ2-1; the D gene is possibly TRBD2 (6 bases). The CDR3 length is 15 residues. Trimming pared 1 base from V and 4 bases from J, leaving 12 bases between. Germline lookup yields CDR1 SGHRS and CDR2 YFSETQ. The CDR3 loop is CASSLSSGAYNEQFF. CDR3 bases: TGCGCCAGCAGCTTGTCTTCGGGAGCTTACAATGAGCAGTTCTTC. Supplemented by reference TRBV5-1 and TRBJ2-1, the full variable domain reads KAGVTQTPRYLIKTRGQQVTLSCSPISGHRSVSWYQQTPGQGLQFLFEYFSETQRNKGNFPGRFSGRQFSNSRSEMNVSTLELGDSALYLCASSLSSGAYNEQFFGPGTRLTVL.

The J gene is TRBJ2-7, the V gene TRBV27; 7 bases line up with TRBD2. The length of the CDR3 is 17 residues. The V segment lost 6 bases and the J segment 9 bases; nucleotides outside the gene matches: 23. The germline V gene has CDR1 MNHEY and CDR2 SMNVEV (reference sequence). CDR3 sequence: CASRPILRERGLEGQYF. The DNA for the CDR3 is TGTGCCAGCAGGCCGATTCTTCGGGAGCGGGGATTGGAGGGGCAGTACTTC.

The chain combines TRBV7-9 with TRBJ1-2; D is ambiguous. CDR1 and CDR2 (germline): SEHNR, FQNEAQ (reference sequence). The CDR3 consists of 12 residues. The ends were cut back, 5 bases at V and 2 bases at J, with 6 bases in the middle. CDR3 loop: CASSQSNYGYTF. DNA of the CDR3: TGTGCCAGCAGCCAATCCAACTATGGCTACACCTTC.

This clone has a single count. The rearrangement links TRBV18 to TRBJ2-1; D is ambiguous. Trimming took 4 bases from V and 0 from J, leaving 13 bases between them. Germline lookup yields CDR1 KGHSH and CDR2 LQKENI. The CDR3 length is 16 residues. The CDR3 nucleotides read TGTGCCAGCTCACGCTTAGCCACCGGCTCCTACAATGAGCAGTTCTTC. Translation: CASSRLATGSYNEQFF. The full variable domain, in which reference TRBV18 and TRBJ2-1 provide the parts outside the CDR3, is NAGVMQNPRHLVRRRGQEARLRCSPMKGHSHVYWYRQLPEEGLKFMVYLQKENIIDESGMPKERFSAEFPKEGPSILRIQQVVRGDSAAYFCASSRLATGSYNEQFFGPGTRLTVL.

The chain has TRBV2 and TRBJ1-5; TRBD1 is a possible D gene (6 bases). The germline V gene has CDR1 SNHLY and CDR2 FYNNEI. Trimming took 4 bases from V and 0 from J, leaving 10 bases between them. CDR3 length: 15 residues. Here the CDR3 reads CASSGYRVSNQPQHF. The CDR3 region has the DNA TGTGCCAGCAGTGGTTACAGGGTTAGCAATCAGCCCCAGCATTTT.

The chain couples TRBV5-1 to TRBJ1-1; 7 bases are shared with TRBD1. The length of the CDR3 is 13 residues. The germline V gene encodes CDR1 SGHRS and CDR2 YFSETQ. V gave up 7 bases and J gave up 5 bases; unmatched junction bases: 8. In DNA, the CDR3 is TGCGCCAGCGGGGACAGCAGTTGGACTGAAGCTTTCTTT. Amino acids: CASGDSSWTEAFF.

CDR3 in DNA: TGTGCCAGCAGCTCAGGATTTTATAGCAATCAGCCCCAGCATTTT. This encodes CASSSGFYSNQPQHF. The chain has TRBV5-8 and TRBJ1-5; D unclear. The V gene lost 3 bases and the J gene lost 0 bases, with 10 bases spanning the gap. The CDR3 extends over 15 amino acids. Germline CDR1 and CDR2: SGHTS and YDEGEE.

This clone was picked up one time. V and J are TRBV6-5 and TRBJ2-5, with 11 bases matching TRBD2. The trim removed 4 bases at V and 5 bases at J, leaving 9 bases unmatched. The germline V gene has CDR1 MNHEY and CDR2 SVGAGI. CDR3 length: 16 residues. The CDR3 nucleotides read TGTGCCAGCAGTTCGGGGCTAGCGGGAGGCTGGGAGACCCAGTACTTC. This translates into CASSSGLAGGWETQYF.

The chain uses TRBV27 and TRBJ2-3, with D perhaps TRBD2 (6 bases). V shed 5 bases and J shed 2 bases, with 23 bases lying between them. CDR1 and CDR2 from the germline V gene are MNHEY and SMNVEV (reference sequence). This CDR3 region has 18 residues. CDR3: CASSPIDWTTQPTDTQYF. In nucleotides, the CDR3 is TGTGCCAGCAGTCCCATCGATTGGACTACACAACCCACAGATACGCAGTATTTT.

The table lists this clone with a few counts. V is TRBV11-2 and J is TRBJ2-3; 8 nucleotides align to TRBD1. Germline CDR1 SGHAT, CDR2 FQNNGV. The CDR3 is 13 amino acids. V gave up 3 bases and J gave up 6 bases; unmatched junction bases: 2. CDR3 DNA sequence: TGTGCCAGCAGCTTCCAGGGGGCGGATACGCAGTATTTT. Protein sequence: CASSFQGADTQYF. Full variable domain (outside the CDR3, taken from reference TRBV11-2 and TRBJ2-3): EAGVAQSPRYKIIEKRQSVAFWCNPISGHATLYWYQQILGQGPKLLIQFQNNGVVDDSQLPKDRFSAERLKGVDSTLKIQPAKLEDSAVYLCASSFQGADTQYFGPGTRLTVL.

This clone appeared a few times. This chain uses TRBV10-3 with TRBJ2-1, with D possibly matching TRBD1 (6 bases). Germline assignment: CDR1 ENHRY and CDR2 SYGVKD. Trimming cost V 2 bases and J 12 bases, with 14 bases left between them. This CDR3 comprises 13 residues. Here the CDR3 reads CAISETGSAVQFF. CDR3 DNA: TGTGCCATCAGTGAGACAGGGTCAGCGGTGCAGTTCTTC.

The V call is TRBV28, the J call TRBJ2-6; D may be TRBD1 (6 bases). CDR3 length: 18 amino acids. With 9 bases removed from V and 0 bases from J, the gap between germline ends came to 21 bases. The V gene's germline CDR1 is MDHEN and CDR2 SYDVKM. The CDR3 reads CASFRPTGYPSGANVLTF. DNA of the CDR3: TGTGCCAGTTTCCGGCCGACAGGTTATCCCTCTGGGGCCAACGTCCTGACTTTC. Combining the CDR3 with reference TRBV28 and TRBJ2-6 gives the whole variable domain DVKVTQSSRYLVKRTGEKVFLECVQDMDHENMFWYRQDPGLGLRLIYFSYDVKMKEKGDIPEGYSVSREKKERFSLILESASTNQTSMYLCASFRPTGYPSGANVLTFGAGSRLTVL.